The clone carrying this T cell receptor (beta chain) was detected only once. Its cognate antigen is unknown. V was cut by 5 bases and J by 11 bases, with 13 bases left in between. Germline V gene data show CDR1 as SEHNR and CDR2 as FQNEAQ (reference sequence). The CDR3 length is 12 residues. Repertoires were generated with immunoSEQ multiplex PCR, while TCRdb's copy carries only in-frame clones and drops some. The table records approximately 500,000 clones, 96% of them present only once. The source of the sample is a study of shared clonotypes between healthy human individuals. Whole-study findings and limits: How much donors shared clonotypes was expected to be affected by sequencing depth. Richness estimates generally favored naive over memory subsets.

Donors, healthy HIV-negative adults, lacked recent acute infections or vaccinations. Both subsets, CD45RA+ naive and CD45RA-negative memory, were split from the CD4+ cells. The clonotype comes from a woman aged 25 to 45 in good health. Sequencing was performed on naive CD4+ T cells sorted from blood. The subset was: CD45RA+ positively selected. The V and J genes are TRBV7-9 and TRBJ2-1; the D gene could be TRBD1 or TRBD2 (5 bases each). CDR3 loop: CASSPDGGKQFF. The DNA of the CDR3 is TGTGCCAGCAGCCCAGATGGGGGAAAGCAGTTCTTC.